Presented here are 20 T cell receptor beta chains from one specimen sequenced in a study of T cell responses to AZD1222 COVID-19 vaccine. Some clones are missing from TCRdb's copy, which holds only in-frame ones; the method was immunoSEQ multiplex PCR. This table has roughly 100,000 clones, around 90% appearing once. Sequenced here: peripheral blood, sampled on day 0 of AZD1222 vaccination. The source of these receptors is an adult in good health.

The chain recombines TRBV11-1 with TRBJ2-4; 7 bases align to TRBD1. The germline V gene has CDR1 SGHAT and CDR2 FQDESV (reference sequence). CDR3 size: 15 residues. After removal of 1 base from V and 4 bases from J, the junction contained 4 bases not matched to a gene. CDR3 amino acids: CASSLDWTGKNIQYF. DNA for the CDR3: TGTGCCAGCAGCTTAGATTGGACAGGAAAAAACATTCAGTACTTC.

V usage is TRBV5-1 and J usage is TRBJ2-4, with TRBD1 as a possible D gene (6 bases). CDR1 is SGHRS and CDR2 is YFSETQ in the germline V gene. The CDR3 is 13 amino acids. Between the trimmed V and J ends, which lost 2 bases and 5 bases, there was a span of 8 bases. Written as DNA, the CDR3 is TGCGCCAGCAGCTTCGAGGGGGAAAACATTCAGTACTTC. Translating gives CASSFEGENIQYF.

The rearrangement joins TRBV4-1 to TRBJ2-3; TRBD2 might be the D (7 bases). The V end lost 2 bases, the J end lost 1 base, and 16 bases lay between the germline ends. Germline CDR1 reads MGHRA; CDR2 reads YSYEKL. CDR3 length: 17 residues. This CDR3 is CASSQQIGGGRTDTQYF. CDR3 bases: TGCGCCAGCAGCCAACAGATTGGGGGGGGGCGCACAGATACGCAGTATTTT.

This clone was found a few times. The chain has TRBV28 and TRBJ2-3; TRBD2 agrees at 8 bases. This CDR3 comprises 18 residues. CDR1 is MDHEN and CDR2 is SYDVKM in the germline V gene. J lost 3 bases, V lost 5 bases, and 16 bases had no gene match. The CDR3 here is CASSPYLAGGVPTDTQYF. The CDR3 DNA reads as TGTGCCAGCAGTCCGTACCTCGCCGGGGGGGTACCAACAGATACGCAGTATTTT. Full variable domain (rest looked up from reference TRBV28 and TRBJ2-3): DVKVTQSSRYLVKRTGEKVFLECVQDMDHENMFWYRQDPGLGLRLIYFSYDVKMKEKGDIPEGYSVSREKKERFSLILESASTNQTSMYLCASSPYLAGGVPTDTQYFGPGTRLTVL.

The gene calls are TRBV3-1 (or the pseudogene TRBV3-2) and TRBJ2-7; 10 bases align to TRBD2. The V segment lost 4 bases and the J segment 5 bases; nucleotides outside the gene matches: 2. Germline V gives CDR1 LGHDT, CDR2 YNNKEL (reference sequence). The CDR3 has 13 amino acids. The CDR3 DNA sequence: TGTGCCAGCAGCCTGGGACTAGCGCACGAGCAGTACTTC. Its translation is CASSLGLAHEQYF.

The chain is built from TRBV7-9 and TRBJ1-4; no reliable D call. CDR1 SEHNR and CDR2 FQNEAQ come from the germline V gene (reference sequence). Trimming cost V 1 base and J 3 bases, with 9 bases left between them. The CDR3 loop spans 15 amino acids. Here the CDR3 reads CASSLGGGANEKLFF. CDR3 in DNA: TGTGCCAGCAGCTTAGGTGGCGGAGCTAATGAAAAACTGTTTTTT. The variable domain in full, with the rest retrieved from reference TRBV7-9 and TRBJ1-4, is DTGVSQNPRHKITKRGQNVTFRCDPISEHNRLYWYRQTLGQGPEFLTYFQNEAQLEKSRLLSDRFSAERPKGSFSTLEIQRTEQGDSAMYLCASSLGGGANEKLFFGSGTQLSVL.

This sequence joins TRBV4-3 and TRBJ2-1; D is unresolved. The CDR3 contains 14 residues. Trimming removed 4 bases from V and 5 bases from J, with 12 bases in between. Germline V lookup: CDR1 LGHNA, CDR2 YSLEER. The CDR3 bases are TGCGCCAGCAGCCCCGCGAGCCCAAACAATGAGCAGTTCTTC. As protein: CASSPASPNNEQFF.

The V call is TRBV7-3, the J call TRBJ2-7, with D possibly matching TRBD2 (6 bases). The germline V gene encodes CDR1 SGHTA and CDR2 FQGTGA. The CDR3 loop spans 13 amino acids. Trimming shortened V by 1 base and J by 6 bases, and 10 bases separated the two germline ends. CDR3 nucleotides: TGTGCCAGCAGCTTAAGTGGGGGGTCCGAGCAGTACTTC. It yields the protein CASSLSGGSEQYF.

This chain joins TRBV6-1 and TRBJ1-6, with a weak D call TRBD1 (5 bases). V was trimmed by 0 bases and J by 10 bases, leaving 7 bases between them. Germline V gene lookup returns CDR1 MNHNS and CDR2 SASEGT. This CDR3 is built from 13 residues. CDR3: CASSEARGSPLHF. DNA for the CDR3: TGTGCCAGCAGTGAAGCGAGGGGATCACCCCTCCACTTT.

The chain combines TRBV12-5 with TRBJ2-1; 7 nucleotides align to TRBD2. This CDR3 has 15 amino acids. Germline V CDR1 and CDR2: LGHNT, FRNRAP. The V gene end was trimmed by 3 bases and the J gene end by 5 bases; junction bases not matched to a gene: 7. CDR3 nucleotide sequence: TGTGCTAGTGGTTTTGTTAGCGGGTTAGACAATGAGCAGTTCTTC. It yields the protein CASGFVSGLDNEQFF. The entire variable domain, with the rest obtained from reference TRBV12-5 and TRBJ2-1, is as follows: DARVTQTPRHKVTEMGQEVTMRCQPILGHNTVFWYRQTMMQGLELLAYFRNRAPLDDSGMPKDRFSAEMPDATLATLKIQPSEPRDSAVYFCASGFVSGLDNEQFFGPGTRLTVL.

The CDR3 nucleotides are TGTGCCAGCATAAGGGTCGGGGACACCATATATTTT. Its protein product is CASIRVGDTIYF. V gene TRBV6-5 combines with J gene TRBJ1-3, with D uncertain. Germline CDR1 and CDR2: MNHEY and SVGAGI. The germline V and J ends were trimmed by 7 bases and 8 bases, with 12 bases remaining between them. This CDR3 is built from 12 residues.

DNA of the CDR3: TGTGCCAGCAGTTTACCATCTGGCAATCAGCCCCAGCATTTT. This sequence encodes CASSLPSGNQPQHF. The chain combines TRBV28 with TRBJ1-5, with unresolved D. CDR1 and CDR2 (germline): MDHEN, SYDVKM. Trimming shortened V by 2 bases and J by 2 bases, and 7 bases separated the two germline ends. This CDR3 comprises 14 residues.

The chain combines TRBV6-2 or TRBV6-3 with TRBJ2-3, with D perhaps matching TRBD1 (5 bases). Germline assignment: CDR1 MNHEY and CDR2 SVGEGT. The CDR3 has 12 amino acids. Trimming removed 5 bases from V and 5 bases from J, with 8 bases in between. This chain's CDR3 is CASSLDRDTQYF. CDR3 in DNA: TGTGCCAGCAGTCTCGACAGAGATACGCAGTATTTT.

The chain has TRBV7-9 and TRBJ1-5; tentatively, D is TRBD1 (6 bases). The CDR3 is made up of 14 amino acids. Germline loops: CDR1 SEHNR, CDR2 FQNEAQ (reference sequence). Trimming pared 4 bases from V and 4 bases from J, leaving 11 bases between. The CDR3 sequence is CASSSGQPNQPQHF. Here the CDR3 DNA reads TGTGCCAGCAGCTCCGGACAGCCTAATCAGCCCCAGCATTTT.

The rearrangement uses TRBV4-2 and TRBJ1-1; D gene unclear. This CDR3 contains 14 residues. V shed 1 base and J shed 1 base, with 7 bases lying between them. From germline, CDR1 is LGHNA and CDR2 YNFKEQ. This CDR3 reads CASSQASANTEAFF. The CDR3 nucleotides read TGTGCCAGCAGCCAAGCGTCGGCGAACACTGAAGCTTTCTTT.

The rearrangement joins TRBV30 to TRBJ2-1, with 13 positions matching TRBD2. The germline V gene encodes CDR1 GTSNPN and CDR2 SVGIG (reference sequence). The CDR3 spans 16 residues. The V segment lost 3 bases and the J segment 7 bases; nucleotides outside the gene matches: 9. The CDR3 loop is CAWSFRTSGSGNEQFF. The CDR3 DNA reads as TGTGCCTGGAGCTTCAGGACTAGCGGGAGTGGGAATGAGCAGTTCTTC.

The gene calls are TRBV18 and TRBJ1-1, with D maybe TRBD1 (5 bases). Germline V gene sequence: CDR1 KGHSH, CDR2 LQKENI. This CDR3 region has 13 residues. V lost 3 bases, J lost 1 base, and 6 bases lay in between. The CDR3: CASSPGTNTEAFF. The CDR3 DNA reads TGTGCCAGCTCACCCGGGACGAACACTGAAGCTTTCTTT. The full variable domain, completed using reference TRBV18 and TRBJ1-1, is NAGVMQNPRHLVRRRGQEARLRCSPMKGHSHVYWYRQLPEEGLKFMVYLQKENIIDESGMPKERFSAEFPKEGPSILRIQQVVRGDSAAYFCASSPGTNTEAFFGQGTRLTVV.

The chain recombines TRBV19 with TRBJ2-3, with D unresolved. The CDR3 totals 15 residues. Germline V gives CDR1 LNHDA, CDR2 SQIVND (reference sequence). Trimming removed 7 bases from V and 0 bases from J, with 14 bases in between. Written as DNA, the CDR3 is TGTGCCAGTATAAGTTCCGGTCACAGCACAGATACGCAGTATTTT. As protein: CASISSGHSTDTQYF.

This clone has a single count. The rearrangement links TRBV6-5 to TRBJ1-5; 9 nucleotides match TRBD1. V lost 8 bases to trimming and J lost 7 bases; unmatched junction nucleotides: 9. The germline V gene has CDR1 MNHEY and CDR2 SVGAGI. The CDR3 covers 14 residues. The CDR3, as DNA: TGTGCCAGCGGCCGGGACAGGGACGCACAGCCCCAGCATTTT. Protein product: CASGRDRDAQPQHF.

The J gene is TRBJ1-2, the V gene TRBV6-2 or TRBV6-3; D gene ambiguous. The CDR3 covers 16 residues. Germline CDR1 and CDR2: MNHEY and SVGEGT. V dropped 2 bases and J dropped 8 bases, with 21 bases sitting between them. For the CDR3, the DNA is TGTGCCAGCAGTTACGCGGCAGACCTACGCCGGGGAGGCTACACCTTC. Residues: CASSYAADLRRGGYTF.